Below are 18 T cell receptor beta chains sequenced from a single sample in a study of regulatory T cells in long-lasting Graves disease. Sequencing libraries for TCR beta were prepared with iRepertoire HTBI primers and Arm-PCR of CDR3 regions. TCRdb fed the multiplex PCR reads into MiXCR, producing one record per CDR3 protein. In the table there are approximately 560,000 distinct CDR3 sequences, about 16% of which are singletons. The time point: newly diagnosed GD, antithyroid drugs for less than 3 months. After RNA was extracted from PBMCs, the TCR library was made from it. These sequences were also reported in another study, on T cells in Graves' hyperthyroidism and ophthalmopathy.

The sequenced sample was peripheral blood mononuclear cells (PBMCs), obtained at new diagnosis, from a patient treated with antithyroid drugs. Receptors were obtained from a young man with Graves disease.

This clonotype appeared a few times. This CDR3 is CASSLKTSGGAEAFF. Here the CDR3 DNA reads TGCGCCAGCAGCTTGAAAACAAGTGGCGGGGCAGAAGCTTTCTTT. The chain has TRBV5-1 and TRBJ1-1, with D possibly TRBD1 on 5 matching bases. Trimming cost V 1 base and J 8 bases, with 18 bases left between them. The CDR3 extends over 15 amino acids. Germline V lookup: CDR1 SGHRS, CDR2 YFSETQ. The full variable domain, its missing parts supplied by reference TRBV5-1 and TRBJ1-1, is KAGVTQTPRYLIKTRGQQVTLSCSPISGHRSVSWYQQTPGQGLQFLFEYFSETQRNKGNFPGRFSGRQFSNSRSEMNVSTLELGDSALYLCASSLKTSGGAEAFFGQGTRLTVV.

The chain joins TRBV6-1 to TRBJ1-5; tentatively, D is TRBD1 (5 bases). The CDR3 spans 15 residues. Deletions cut 6 bases from V and 7 bases from J, with 19 bases between. Looked up from germline, CDR1 is MNHNS and CDR2 is SASEGT. This chain's CDR3 is CASSPGTRGSQPQHF. The CDR3 bases are TGTGCCAGCAGCCCAGGGACTCGGGGAAGCCAGCCCCAGCATTTT.

Comments on this clonotype: An end of the junction does not agree with germline; a read error may underlie this. The chain combines TRBV5-1 with TRBJ1-1, with a possible D match to TRBD1 (5 bases). CDR1 SGHRS and CDR2 YFSETQ come from the germline V gene. This CDR3 region has 15 residues. CDR3 coding DNA: TGTGCCAGCACTTCACTCGGGACGGAGAACACTGAAGCTTTCTTT. It is translated as CASTSLGTENTEAFF.

This clonotype was detected many times. The chain recombines TRBV11-3 with TRBJ2-1; 10 nucleotides align to TRBD2. The CDR3 contains 14 residues. The germline V gene encodes CDR1 SGHNT and CDR2 YENEEA. J gave up 7 bases and V 6 bases, and 6 bases lay outside the gene matches. The CDR3 here is CASSPGLAPNEQFF. CDR3 DNA sequence: TGTGCCAGCAGTCCGGGACTAGCGCCTAATGAGCAGTTCTTC. The variable domain in full, with the rest retrieved from reference TRBV11-3 and TRBJ2-1, is EAGVVQSPRYKIIEKKQPVAFWCNPISGHNTLYWYLQNLGQGPELLIRYENEEAVDDSQLPKDRFSAERLKGVDSTLKIQPAELGDSAVYLCASSPGLAPNEQFFGPGTRLTVL.

V gene TRBV29-1 combines with J gene TRBJ2-7; the match to TRBD1 covers 11 bases. Germline values: CDR1 SQVTM, CDR2 ANQGSEA. The CDR3 totals 12 residues. V trimming: 5 bases; J trimming: 7 bases; junction bases outside the gene matches: 4. The CDR3, as DNA: TGCAGCGTTACGGACAGGGGGCAAGAGCAGTACTTC. Its protein is CSVTDRGQEQYF.

This clonotype was seen at least ten times. V is TRBV3-1 and J is TRBJ2-7; D is tentatively TRBD1 or TRBD2 (5 bases each). The CDR3 length is 17 residues. In germline, CDR1 is LGHDT, CDR2 YNNKEL (reference sequence). V was trimmed by 0 bases and J by 2 bases, leaving 17 bases between them. CDR3 nucleotides: TGTGCCAGCAGCCAAGATGTATGGGACCAGCCCCCCTACGAGCAGTACTTC. It codes for CASSQDVWDQPPYEQYF.

This clonotype was counted only a few times. This sequence joins TRBV5-1 and TRBJ1-1; tentatively, D is TRBD1 (5 bases). The V gene's germline CDR1 is SGHRS and CDR2 YFSETQ. The CDR3 has 17 residues. Trimming cost V 0 bases and J 0 bases, with 15 bases left between them. Here the CDR3 reads CASSLVARDGLNTEAFF. The CDR3 DNA sequence: TGCGCCAGCAGCTTGGTCGCTAGGGACGGATTGAACACTGAAGCTTTCTTT.

The sample holds a few counts of this clonotype. The chain is built from TRBV2 and TRBJ2-1; D remains unclear. Trimming stripped 10 bases from V and 0 bases from J, with 13 bases between. CDR1 is SNHLY, CDR2 FYNNEI, per germline. The CDR3 is 14 amino acids. The CDR3 protein is CAIFVGSSYNEQFF. The CDR3 DNA is TGTGCCATTTTCGTCGGAAGCTCCTACAATGAGCAGTTCTTC.

Comments on this clonotype: Mismatch with germline at one junction end may stem from a read error. The CDR3 loop is CASQATGGSGNTLYF. CDR3 nucleotide sequence: TGCGCCAGCCAGGCCACCGGGGGCTCTGGAAACACCTTATATTTT. The chain links TRBV10-1 to TRBJ1-3; weak D call: TRBD1 (6 bases). Germline CDR1 WNHNN, CDR2 SYGVQD (reference sequence). The CDR3 runs to 15 residues.

This clonotype was recorded at least ten times. CDR3 coding DNA: TGTGCCAGCAGCCAAGATAGGTTCGGGACAGACACTGAAGCTTTCTTT. It translates to CASSQDRFGTDTEAFF. This chain uses TRBV3-1 with TRBJ1-1; 7 nucleotides agree with TRBD1. The CDR3 totals 16 residues. The germline V gene has CDR1 LGHDT and CDR2 YNNKEL (reference sequence). The V gene end was trimmed by 0 bases and the J gene end by 3 bases; junction bases not matched to a gene: 7.

This clonotype was recorded only once. The V gene is TRBV24-1, the J gene TRBJ2-2; a weak D match, TRBD2 (6 bases). This CDR3 is 14 amino acids long. The V end was cut by 6 bases, the J end by 5 bases, with 12 bases between. Germline V gives CDR1 KGHDR, CDR2 SFDVKD. As DNA, the CDR3 is TGTGCCACCAGTAGGCGGGGTTGGACCGGGGAGCTGTTTTTT. Protein: CATSRRGWTGELFF.

The chain recombines TRBV7-6 with TRBJ2-7, with TRBD1 matching over 12 bases. CDR3 size: 15 residues. Germline V CDR1 and CDR2: SGHVS, FNYEAQ. V lost 5 bases to trimming and J lost 6 bases; unmatched junction nucleotides: 8. As DNA, the CDR3 is TGTGCCAGCAGCCGGTCCGGGACAGGGGGCGGCGAGCAGTACTTC. It translates to CASSRSGTGGGEQYF.

This clonotype has more than one count but fewer than ten. V gene TRBV6-2 or TRBV6-3 combines with J gene TRBJ2-3, with D unclear. Germline V lookup: CDR1 MNHEY, CDR2 SVGEGT. Trimming took 5 bases from V and 6 from J, leaving 18 bases between them. The CDR3 is made up of 15 amino acids. DNA for the CDR3: TGTGCCAGCAGTGAAGTAATGGCATCGAGGGATACGCAGTATTTT. Translation gives CASSEVMASRDTQYF.

The J gene is TRBJ2-3, the V gene TRBV9; 16 positions match TRBD2. Judging by the DNA end, TRBJ2-1 fits better; the J call may be wrong. The CDR3 sequence is 16 residues long. Germline V gene data show CDR1 as SGDLS and CDR2 as YYNGEE. For the CDR3, the DNA is TGTGCCAGCAGCGTGGGACTAGCGGGAGGGCTTCGGGAGCAGTTCTTC. Translating gives CASSVGLAGGLREQFF.

There are many counts of this clonotype. The J gene is TRBJ2-7, the V gene TRBV20-1, with D possibly matching TRBD2 (5 bases). Germline CDR1 and CDR2: DFQATT and SNEGSKA (reference sequence). V was pared by 2 bases and J by 3 bases, with 14 bases between. CDR3 length equals 14 residues. The CDR3 protein is CSARIALRDYEQYF. Here the CDR3 DNA reads TGCAGTGCTAGAATAGCGTTAAGGGACTACGAGCAGTACTTC.

This clonotype was picked up many times. The chain uses TRBV27 and TRBJ1-1; TRBD1 might be the D (6 bases). Germline V gene lookup returns CDR1 MNHEY and CDR2 SMNVEV (reference sequence). CDR3 size: 18 residues. V lost 2 bases and J 1 base, leaving 20 bases between the germline ends. CDR3 nucleotide sequence: TGTGCCAGCAGTTTACAAACCCCTCAGGGGCGCAAGAACACTGAAGCTTTCTTT. Translation gives CASSLQTPQGRKNTEAFF.

Ten or more counts support this clonotype. The V gene is TRBV5-1, the J gene TRBJ1-2; TRBD1 matches at 7 bases. V lost 4 bases and J lost 2; bases outside the gene matches: 5. The CDR3 extends over 14 amino acids. Germline CDR1 reads SGHRS; CDR2 reads YFSETQ. The CDR3 nucleotides read TGCGCCAGCAGCGTTCAGGGGGAGAACTATGGCTACACCTTC. Its translation is CASSVQGENYGYTF.

Ten or more counts support this clonotype. V and J are TRBV20-1 and TRBJ2-3, with 9 bases fitting TRBD1. This CDR3 has 16 residues. CDR1 and CDR2 from the germline V gene are DFQATT and SNEGSKA (reference sequence). Trimming cost V 6 bases and J 1 base; bases outside gene matches: 11. CDR3 sequence reads: CSAQPLGDRGTDTQYF. DNA for the CDR3: TGCAGTGCACAGCCGCTCGGGGACAGGGGCACAGATACGCAGTATTTT.